This TCR beta chain was captured by sequencing in a study of T cell repertoires in cytomegalovirus infection. For the study at large: Newly reported HLA-C-restricted and thoroughly characterized HLA-B-restricted CMV epitopes were employed. Whole-study results and caveats: Ex vivo, HLA-C-restricted CMV-specific TCR beta clonotypes prevailed over the rest of the response.

One entry per CDR3 protein results from TCRdb running MiXCR on the reads. In the table there are tens of thousands of distinct CDR3 sequences, roughly half of which are singletons. For this clonotype: The antigen remains undetermined.

The CDR3 covers 18 residues. The ends lost 3 bases at V and 0 bases at J; junction bases unmatched: 9. Germline-derived CDR1 and CDR2 are SGDLS and YYNGEE. This TCR came from a human donor in good health (CMV status not recorded). Some clones in this sample may be carry-over from other donors' samples. V usage is TRBV9 and J usage is TRBJ2-1, with 10 bases that match TRBD1. The source was CD8+ T cells from cultured PBMCs, collected from culture after CMV antigen stimulation. CDR3 sequence (DNA): TGTGCCAGCAGCGACCCGCAATGGACAGGGGGCTCCTACAATGAGCAGTTCTTC. Its translation: CASSDPQWTGGSYNEQFF.